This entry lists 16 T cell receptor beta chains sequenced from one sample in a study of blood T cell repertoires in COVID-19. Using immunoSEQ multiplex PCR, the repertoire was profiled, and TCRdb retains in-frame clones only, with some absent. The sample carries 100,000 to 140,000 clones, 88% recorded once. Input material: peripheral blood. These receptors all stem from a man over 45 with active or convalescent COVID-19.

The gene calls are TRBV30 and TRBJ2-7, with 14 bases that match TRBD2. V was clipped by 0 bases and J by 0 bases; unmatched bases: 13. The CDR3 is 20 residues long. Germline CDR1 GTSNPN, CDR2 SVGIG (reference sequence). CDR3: CAWSVYRGLAGVGGSYEQYF. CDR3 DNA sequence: TGTGCCTGGAGTGTCTATAGGGGACTAGCGGGAGTCGGGGGCTCCTACGAGCAGTACTTC. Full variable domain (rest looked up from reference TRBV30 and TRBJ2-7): SQTIHQWPATLVQPVGSPLSLECTVEGTSNPNLYWYRQAAGRGLQLLFYSVGIGQISSEVPQNLSASRPQDRQFILSSKKLLLSDSGFYLCAWSVYRGLAGVGGSYEQYFGPGTRLTVT.

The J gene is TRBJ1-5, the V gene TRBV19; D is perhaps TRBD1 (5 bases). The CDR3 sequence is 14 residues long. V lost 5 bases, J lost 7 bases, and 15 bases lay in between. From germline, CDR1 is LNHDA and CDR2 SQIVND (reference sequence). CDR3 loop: CASSPGPAGQPQHF. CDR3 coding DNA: TGTGCCAGTAGTCCAGGGCCGGCGGGACAGCCCCAGCATTTT. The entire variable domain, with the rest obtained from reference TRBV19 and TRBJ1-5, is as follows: DGGITQSPKYLFRKEGQNVTLSCEQNLNHDAMYWYRQDPGQGLRLIYYSQIVNDFQKGDIAEGYSVSREKKESFPLTVTSAQKNPTAFYLCASSPGPAGQPQHFGDGTRLSIL.

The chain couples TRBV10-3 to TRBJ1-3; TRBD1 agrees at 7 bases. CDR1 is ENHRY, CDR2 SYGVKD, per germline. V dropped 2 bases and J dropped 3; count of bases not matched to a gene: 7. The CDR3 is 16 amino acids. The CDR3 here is CAISETDRVFGNTIYF. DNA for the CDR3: TGTGCCATCAGTGAGACTGACAGGGTGTTTGGAAACACCATATATTTT.

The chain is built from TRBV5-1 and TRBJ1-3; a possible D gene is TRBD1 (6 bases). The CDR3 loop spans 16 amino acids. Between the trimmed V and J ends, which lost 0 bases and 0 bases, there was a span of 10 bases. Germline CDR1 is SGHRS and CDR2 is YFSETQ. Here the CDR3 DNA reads TGCGCCAGCAGCTTGGGGACCAGGGGCTCTGGAAACACCATATATTTT. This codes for CASSLGTRGSGNTIYF.

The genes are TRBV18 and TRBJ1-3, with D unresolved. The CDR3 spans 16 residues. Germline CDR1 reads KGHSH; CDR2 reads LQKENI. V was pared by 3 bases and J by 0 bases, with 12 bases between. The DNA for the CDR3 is TGTGCCAGCTCACCTCAGAAGACTTCCTCTGGAAACACCATATATTTT. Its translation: CASSPQKTSSGNTIYF.

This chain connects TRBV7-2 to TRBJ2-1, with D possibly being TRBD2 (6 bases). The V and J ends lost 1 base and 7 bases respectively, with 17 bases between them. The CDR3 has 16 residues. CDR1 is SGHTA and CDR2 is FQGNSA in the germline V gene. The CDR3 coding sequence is TGTGCCAGCAGCTTAGTTGGGGGGACCGCCGGGAATGAGCAGTTCTTC. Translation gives CASSLVGGTAGNEQFF.

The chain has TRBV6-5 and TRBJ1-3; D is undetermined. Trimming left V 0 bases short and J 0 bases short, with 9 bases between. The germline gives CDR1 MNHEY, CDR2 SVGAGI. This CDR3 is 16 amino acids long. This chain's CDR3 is CASSYSQTHSGNTIYF. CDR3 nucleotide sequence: TGTGCCAGCAGTTACTCACAGACCCACTCTGGAAACACCATATATTTT.

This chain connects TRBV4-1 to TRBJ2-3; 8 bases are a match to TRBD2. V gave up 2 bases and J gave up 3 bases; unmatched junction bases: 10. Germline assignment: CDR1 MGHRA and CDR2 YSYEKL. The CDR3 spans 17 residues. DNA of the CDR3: TGCGCCAGCAGCCAAAGCCCAAGCGGGAGAGGAACAGATACGCAGTATTTT. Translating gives CASSQSPSGRGTDTQYF.

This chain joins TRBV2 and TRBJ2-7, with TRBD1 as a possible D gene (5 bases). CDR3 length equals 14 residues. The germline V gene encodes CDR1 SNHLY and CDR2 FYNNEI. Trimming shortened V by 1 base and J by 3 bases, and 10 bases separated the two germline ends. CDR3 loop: CASSEGWQGYEQYF. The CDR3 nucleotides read TGTGCCAGCAGTGAAGGTTGGCAGGGCTACGAGCAGTACTTC. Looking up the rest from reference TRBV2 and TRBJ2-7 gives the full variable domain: EPEVTQTPSHQVTQMGQEVILRCVPISNHLYFYWYRQILGQKVEFLVSFYNNEISEKSEIFDDQFSVERPDGSNFTLKIRSTKLEDSAMYFCASSEGWQGYEQYFGPGTRLTVT.

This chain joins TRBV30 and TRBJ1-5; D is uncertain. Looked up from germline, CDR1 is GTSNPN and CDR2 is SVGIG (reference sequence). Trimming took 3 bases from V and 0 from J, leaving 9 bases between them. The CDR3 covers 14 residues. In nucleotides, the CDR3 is TGTGCCTGGAGCCCTAATTATAGCAATCAGCCCCAGCATTTT. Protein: CAWSPNYSNQPQHF.

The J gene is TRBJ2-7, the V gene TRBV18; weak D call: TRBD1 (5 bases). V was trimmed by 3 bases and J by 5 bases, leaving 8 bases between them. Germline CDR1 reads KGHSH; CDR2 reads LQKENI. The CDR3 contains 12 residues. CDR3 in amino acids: CASSPEGDEQYF. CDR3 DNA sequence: TGTGCCAGCTCACCCGAAGGGGACGAGCAGTACTTC.

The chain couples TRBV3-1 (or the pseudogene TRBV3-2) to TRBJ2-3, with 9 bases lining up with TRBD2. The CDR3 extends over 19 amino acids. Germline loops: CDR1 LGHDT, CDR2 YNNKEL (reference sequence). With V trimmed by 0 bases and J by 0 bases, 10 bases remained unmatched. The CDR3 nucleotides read TGTGCCAGCAGCCAAGATACCCTAGGACTAGCGCTAAGCACAGATACGCAGTATTTT. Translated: CASSQDTLGLALSTDTQYF.

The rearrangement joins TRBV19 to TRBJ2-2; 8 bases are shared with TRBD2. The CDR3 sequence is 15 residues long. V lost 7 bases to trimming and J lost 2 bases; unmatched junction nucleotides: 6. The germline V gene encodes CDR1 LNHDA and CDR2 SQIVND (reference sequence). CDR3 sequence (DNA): TGTGCCAGTACCTCAGCGGGGGATAACACCGGGGAGCTGTTTTTT. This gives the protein CASTSAGDNTGELFF. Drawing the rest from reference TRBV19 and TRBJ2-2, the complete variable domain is DGGITQSPKYLFRKEGQNVTLSCEQNLNHDAMYWYRQDPGQGLRLIYYSQIVNDFQKGDIAEGYSVSREKKESFPLTVTSAQKNPTAFYLCASTSAGDNTGELFFGEGSRLTVL.

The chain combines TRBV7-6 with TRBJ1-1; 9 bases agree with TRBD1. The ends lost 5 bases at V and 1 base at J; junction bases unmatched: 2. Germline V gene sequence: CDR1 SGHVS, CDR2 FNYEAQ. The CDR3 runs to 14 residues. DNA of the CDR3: TGTGCCAGCAGCCAGGGACAGGGGAACACTGAAGCTTTCTTT. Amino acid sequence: CASSQGQGNTEAFF.

The CDR3: CASRGPGATEAFF. The CDR3 DNA follows: TGTGCCAGCAGGGGACCAGGGGCCACTGAAGCTTTCTTT. The gene calls are TRBV28 and TRBJ1-1; D might be TRBD1 (6 bases). The CDR3 contains 13 residues. Per the germline V gene, CDR1 is MDHEN and CDR2 is SYDVKM. Trimming took 6 bases from V and 4 from J, leaving 12 bases between them.

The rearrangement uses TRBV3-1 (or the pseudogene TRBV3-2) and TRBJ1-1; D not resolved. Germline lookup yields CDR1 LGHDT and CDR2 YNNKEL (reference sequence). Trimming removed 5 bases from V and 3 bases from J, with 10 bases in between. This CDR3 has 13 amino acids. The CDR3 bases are TGTGCCAGCAGCAGTCGGAGGGACACTGAAGCTTTCTTT. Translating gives CASSSRRDTEAFF.